A selection of T cell receptor beta chains follows, all from one sample in a study of T cells expressing NK-cell markers. TCRdb re-called the 5' RACE reads and catalogs CDR3 proteins one per entry, DNA excluded. This table holds more than 250,000 distinct CDR3 sequences. What was sequenced was blood T cells: a sorted CD56 or NKG2C T cell subset, CD4+ or CD8+ T cells, or bulk PBMC T cells (not recorded which). These receptors were collected from a man younger than 35 in good health. CDR3s include the opening cysteine and the closing phenylalanine or tryptophan. Each record gives: CDR3 length, V gene, J gene, CDR3 protein.

CDR3 length: 15
V gene: TRBV12-3/TRBV12-4
J gene: TRBJ1-4
CDR3 protein: CASSLRQGRNEKLFF

CDR3 length: 14
V gene: TRBV10-2
J gene: TRBJ1-1
CDR3 protein: CASVVTPRDTEAFF

CDR3 length: 14
V gene: TRBV20-1
J gene: TRBJ2-7
CDR3 protein: CSARTREKVYEQYF

CDR3 length: 14
V gene: TRBV9
J gene: TRBJ2-5
CDR3 protein: CASSTQTGGETQYF

CDR3 length: 14
V gene: TRBV6-5
J gene: TRBJ1-4
CDR3 protein: CASSYEGSSEKLFF

CDR3 length: 14
V gene: TRBV2
J gene: TRBJ1-4
CDR3 protein: CASRQQGRGEKLFF

CDR3 length: 16
V gene: TRBV5-1
J gene: TRBJ1-4
CDR3 protein: CASSPKISGMDEKLFF

CDR3 length: 15
V gene: TRBV24-1
J gene: TRBJ2-1
CDR3 protein: CATSDRTSLLDEQFF

CDR3 length: 15
V gene: TRBV20-1
J gene: TRBJ2-1
CDR3 protein: CSATPLREGFNEQFF

CDR3 length: 14
V gene: TRBV20-1
J gene: TRBJ2-7
CDR3 protein: CSAPGDRGLYEQYF

CDR3 length: 17
V gene: TRBV20-1
J gene: TRBJ2-6
CDR3 protein: CSARDLARQSGANVLTF

CDR3 length: 14
V gene: TRBV27
J gene: TRBJ2-5
CDR3 protein: CASSTRPKGETQYF

CDR3 length: 19
V gene: TRBV5-6
J gene: TRBJ2-4
CDR3 protein: CASSLFRTGTVLAKNIQYF

CDR3 length: 18
V gene: TRBV7-8
J gene: TRBJ2-6
CDR3 protein: CASSPRRDPLSGANVLTF

CDR3 length: 14
V gene: TRBV7-2
J gene: TRBJ2-7
CDR3 protein: CASSKLALRYEQYF

CDR3 length: 15
V gene: TRBV5-1
J gene: TRBJ2-1
CDR3 protein: CASSLAEVSRGEQFF

CDR3 length: 13
V gene: TRBV24-1
J gene: TRBJ2-2
CDR3 protein: CATSSSGPGELFF

CDR3 length: 16
V gene: TRBV20-1
J gene: TRBJ2-1
CDR3 protein: CSARDRGSWSYNEQFF

CDR3 length: 11
V gene: TRBV6-1
J gene: TRBJ2-5
CDR3 protein: CASMLGETQYF

CDR3 length: 15
V gene: TRBV20-1
J gene: TRBJ2-1
CDR3 protein: CSARDSKGSGRVWFF

CDR3 length: 14
V gene: TRBV28
J gene: TRBJ2-7
CDR3 protein: CASSSPGGGYEQYF

CDR3 length: 15
V gene: TRBV25-1
J gene: TRBJ2-3
CDR3 protein: CASSEFRGATDTQYF

CDR3 length: 16
V gene: TRBV12-3/TRBV12-4
J gene: TRBJ2-1
CDR3 protein: CASSRVTSGTNNEQFF

CDR3 length: 16
V gene: TRBV12-3/TRBV12-4
J gene: TRBJ2-5
CDR3 protein: CASSFPGGTNQETQYF

CDR3 length: 15
V gene: TRBV29-1
J gene: TRBJ2-1
CDR3 protein: CSVPKGDRADNEQFF

CDR3 length: 15
V gene: TRBV25-1
J gene: TRBJ2-5
CDR3 protein: CASSEWLDEKETQYF

CDR3 length: 14
V gene: TRBV7-9
J gene: TRBJ2-1
CDR3 protein: CASSQSGGYNEQFF

CDR3 length: 11
V gene: TRBV12-3/TRBV12-4
J gene: TRBJ2-5
CDR3 protein: CASTLKETQYF

CDR3 length: 17
V gene: TRBV7-2
J gene: TRBJ2-1
CDR3 protein: CASSFSRWTSADNEQFF

CDR3 length: 14
V gene: TRBV27
J gene: TRBJ2-3
CDR3 protein: CASMGLGGTDTQYF

CDR3 length: 13
V gene: TRBV30
J gene: TRBJ2-5
CDR3 protein: CAWSVGRQETQYF

CDR3 length: 15
V gene: TRBV25-1
J gene: TRBJ1-1
CDR3 protein: CASSEMGPVGTEAFF

CDR3 length: 14
V gene: TRBV20-1
J gene: TRBJ2-3
CDR3 protein: CSALLAATTDTQYF

CDR3 length: 13
V gene: TRBV29-1
J gene: TRBJ1-2
CDR3 protein: CSVGSGQGGGYTF

CDR3 length: 17
V gene: TRBV12-3/TRBV12-4
J gene: TRBJ1-3
CDR3 protein: CASSFGQVLVSGNTIYF

CDR3 length: 13
V gene: TRBV19
J gene: TRBJ1-1
CDR3 protein: CASRSEGLTEAFF

CDR3 length: 14
V gene: TRBV10-3
J gene: TRBJ2-7
CDR3 protein: CAISEGRLAYEQYF

CDR3 length: 15
V gene: TRBV6-1
J gene: TRBJ1-4
CDR3 protein: CASSPTDPTNEKLFF

CDR3 length: 15
V gene: TRBV6-1
J gene: TRBJ1-5
CDR3 protein: CASRTDQVSNQPQHF

CDR3 length: 17
V gene: TRBV5-1
J gene: TRBJ2-1
CDR3 protein: CASIMGVGQGHVNEQFF